What follows describes a single T cell receptor beta chain. The antigen remains undetermined. Profiled with immunoSEQ multiplex PCR; TCRdb holds only in-frame clones, not every one. This table holds 30,000 to 35,000 clones, over 80% found once. The sample comes from a study of T cells in localized non-small cell lung cancer. Whole-study results and caveats: Investigators sequenced only a single tumor region, leaving heterogeneity possible. Greater blood T cell density accompanied longer overall survival. Among the tissues sampled, uninvolved adjacent lung had the highest T cell clonality, above tumor.

V lost 4 bases to trimming and J lost 1 base, with 16 bases between them. This CDR3 comprises 15 residues. Germline V lookup: CDR1 GTSNPN, CDR2 SVGIG (reference sequence). This TCR came from a female donor older than 55 with stage I lung adenocarcinoma. Sample: peripheral blood, taken before any cancer treatment. This sequence joins TRBV30 and TRBJ1-1, with D hard to call. CDR3: CAWIPGLWGNTEAFF. In nucleotides, the CDR3 is TGTGCCTGGATACCGGGGTTGTGGGGGAACACTGAAGCTTTCTTT.